These 29 T cell receptor beta chains share one sample of origin, sequenced in a study of Graves' ophthalmopathy and Graves' hyperthyroidism. RNA transcripts were the template, and TCR beta CDR3 regions were amplified from them. RT-PCR was first run with HTBI primers, then multiplex PCR in a second round. TCRdb re-derived calls from the multiplex PCR reads in MiXCR, one entry per CDR3 protein. The table lists approximately 380,000 distinct CDR3 sequences, 20% to 25% of them singletons. The material sequenced was peripheral blood. The receptors come from a woman younger than 30 with stable Graves' hyperthyroidism.

This clonotype was counted at least ten times. The V call is TRBV28, the J call TRBJ1-3; the D gene is possibly TRBD1 (5 bases). The CDR3 totals 15 residues. Germline V gene lookup returns CDR1 MDHEN and CDR2 SYDVKM. Trimming left V 5 bases short and J 0 bases short, with 11 bases between. CDR3 protein: CASSGLGASGNTIYF. The DNA for the CDR3 is TGTGCCAGCAGTGGTTTAGGGGCCTCTGGAAACACCATATATTTT.

This clonotype appeared many times. J is TRBJ2-7 and V is TRBV6-2 or TRBV6-3; no reliable D call. V dropped 2 bases and J dropped 2 bases, with 10 bases sitting between them. The CDR3 sequence is 14 residues long. Germline-derived CDR1 and CDR2 are MNHEY and SVGEGT. In DNA form, the CDR3 reads TGTGCCAGCAGTTACGGGCGTATACCCTACGAGCAGTACTTC. Residues: CASSYGRIPYEQYF.

This clonotype showed up many times. The chain recombines TRBV9 with TRBJ2-7, with D uncertain. The CDR3 sequence is 13 residues long. The germline V gene encodes CDR1 SGDLS and CDR2 YYNGEE. V was trimmed by 2 bases and J by 2 bases, leaving 8 bases between them. CDR3 loop: CASSVGATYEQYF. The CDR3 nucleotides are TGTGCCAGCAGCGTTGGCGCTACCTACGAGCAGTACTTC.

This clonotype was observed at least ten times. CDR3 nucleotide sequence: TGCAGTGCTGGAACAAGAGGCAACACCTTC. Amino acids: CSAGTRGNTF. J is TRBJ1-2 and V is TRBV20-1; D gene ambiguous. V lost 5 bases and J lost 12, with 13 bases in between. The CDR3 spans 10 residues. Per the germline V gene, CDR1 is DFQATT and CDR2 is SNEGSKA (reference sequence).

As DNA, the CDR3 is TGTGCCAGCAGTCCCTCCGGGACAGGATGGGGCGCTGAAGCTTTCTTT. Translating gives CASSPSGTGWGAEAFF. The V call is TRBV27, the J call TRBJ1-1, with 8 bases identical to TRBD1. Germline values: CDR1 MNHEY, CDR2 SMNVEV (reference sequence). This CDR3 is 16 amino acids long. The ends lost 5 bases at V and 6 bases at J; junction bases unmatched: 14.

Of note for this clonotype: Mismatch with germline at one junction end may stem from a read error. The chain uses TRBV7-9 and TRBJ2-7, with D perhaps assigned TRBD1 or TRBD2 (5 bases each). The CDR3 spans 18 residues. Germline lookup yields CDR1 SEHNR and CDR2 FQNEAQ (reference sequence). The chain's CDR3 is CASSLPSTGPKEVYEQYF. In DNA form, the CDR3 reads TGTGCCAGCAGCCTCCCTTCTACGGGACCGAAAGAGGTCTACGAACAGTACTTC.

This clonotype was seen ten or more times. The chain has TRBV14 and TRBJ2-7; TRBD1 is a possible D gene (6 bases). V was trimmed by 2 bases and J by 4 bases, leaving 9 bases between them. The CDR3 sequence is 13 residues long. CDR1 is SGHDN and CDR2 is FVKESK in the germline V gene. The CDR3 is CASSQFRGYEQYF. CDR3 bases: TGTGCCAGCAGCCAATTTAGGGGGTACGAGCAGTACTTC.

This clonotype turned up a few times. The DNA for the CDR3 is TGCAGTGCTAGAGATGTGGGCGCCGGTGCCACCGGGGAGCTGTTTTTT. Protein product: CSARDVGAGATGELFF. The rearrangement links TRBV20-1 to TRBJ2-2, with unresolved D. Deletions cut 0 bases from V and 4 bases from J, with 15 bases between. The germline V gene encodes CDR1 DFQATT and CDR2 SNEGSKA (reference sequence). The CDR3 extends over 16 amino acids.

V usage is TRBV6-1 and J usage is TRBJ2-4; D is ambiguous. This CDR3 is 14 amino acids long. The germline gives CDR1 MNHNS, CDR2 SASEGT. V lost 6 bases, J lost 6 bases, and 15 bases lay in between. CDR3 protein: CASRVLGAVNIQYF. The CDR3 DNA sequence: TGTGCCAGCAGGGTCTTGGGCGCGGTAAACATTCAGTACTTC.

This clonotype was seen repeatedly, ten times or more. The chain employs TRBV20-1 and TRBJ2-7; 12 bases map to TRBD2. The CDR3 has 14 residues. Trimming removed 6 bases from V and 5 bases from J; junction bases left unmatched: 8. Per germline, CDR1 DFQATT and CDR2 SNEGSKA (reference sequence). The CDR3 bases are TGCAGTGCCCGGAGTCTAGCGGGAGGGGACGAGCAGTACTTC. This codes for CSARSLAGGDEQYF.

This clonotype was counted many times. The V and J genes are TRBV12-3 or TRBV12-4 and TRBJ1-1, with no clear D. The CDR3 contains 13 residues. V lost 4 bases to trimming and J lost 6 bases, with 12 bases between them. For the CDR3, the DNA is TGTGCCAGCAGTTCGAGGGCGTCCGCTGAAGCTTTCTTT. Its translation is CASSSRASAEAFF.

This clonotype has a count of ten or more. The CDR3 DNA reads as TGTGCCAGCCGTCAGGGCGCGTCTGGGGCCAACGTCCTGACTTTC. Translated: CASRQGASGANVLTF. This chain uses TRBV6-1 with TRBJ2-6, with D possibly TRBD1 on 5 matching bases. Germline assignment: CDR1 MNHNS and CDR2 SASEGT. The V end was cut by 8 bases, the J end by 1 base, with 12 bases between. CDR3 length: 15 residues.

This clonotype was picked up many times. The chain carries TRBV12-3 or TRBV12-4 and TRBJ1-1; D not resolved. V lost 2 bases and J 1 base, leaving 8 bases between the germline ends. The CDR3 extends over 14 amino acids. The CDR3 DNA is TGTGCCAGCAGTTTATTAATGGGGAACACTGAAGCTTTCTTT. Protein product: CASSLLMGNTEAFF.

This clonotype was recorded a few times. The rearrangement links TRBV12-3 or TRBV12-4 to TRBJ1-3; D ambiguous. The CDR3 loop spans 15 amino acids. V was shortened by 3 bases and J by 0 bases, with 9 bases between the two germline ends. The CDR3 DNA reads as TGTGCCAGCAGTTTTAGGCGGAACTCTGGAAACACCATATATTTT. Protein product: CASSFRRNSGNTIYF.

This clonotype came up many times. The chain joins TRBV20-1 to TRBJ2-7; 9 nucleotides line up with TRBD1. CDR1 and CDR2 (germline): DFQATT, SNEGSKA (reference sequence). The CDR3 sequence is 14 residues long. With V trimmed by 5 bases and J by 3 bases, 8 bases remained unmatched. The CDR3 coding sequence is TGCAGTGCTGGAGCCGGGACAGGGATCTACGAGCAGTACTTC. Encoded protein: CSAGAGTGIYEQYF.

On this clonotype itself: Being one base from a much bigger clone, this may be a read error. The rearrangement uses TRBV6-1 and TRBJ2-7; 8 positions agree with TRBD2. The CDR3 loop spans 16 amino acids. Germline lookup yields CDR1 MNHNS and CDR2 SASEGT. CDR3 protein: CASSEPTSVLSYEQDF. Written as DNA, the CDR3 is TGTGCCAGCAGTGAACCGACTAGCGTCCTCTCCTACGAGCAGGACTTC.

There are many counts of this clonotype. V usage is TRBV5-1 and J usage is TRBJ2-7; D call uncertain. Trimming cost V 2 bases and J 1 base, with 10 bases left between them. The CDR3 has 14 amino acids. Germline-derived CDR1 and CDR2 are SGHRS and YFSETQ. The CDR3 nucleotides read TGCGCCAGCAGCTTATATCCCAATTCCTACGAGCAGTACTTC. Its translation is CASSLYPNSYEQYF. Filled out from reference TRBV5-1 and TRBJ2-7, the complete variable domain reads KAGVTQTPRYLIKTRGQQVTLSCSPISGHRSVSWYQQTPGQGLQFLFEYFSETQRNKGNFPGRFSGRQFSNSRSEMNVSTLELGDSALYLCASSLYPNSYEQYFGPGTRLTVT.

This clonotype was seen just once. This chain uses TRBV12-3 or TRBV12-4 with TRBJ2-7; 12 nucleotides line up with TRBD2. This CDR3 comprises 16 residues. Germline trimming cut 1 base from V and 8 bases from J; bases unmatched to any gene: 9. The CDR3 is CASSLEGLAGLYQQYF. The CDR3 coding sequence is TGTGCCAGCAGTTTAGAGGGACTAGCGGGCCTTTACCAGCAGTACTTC.

This clonotype was detected ten times or more. The genes are TRBV11-2 and TRBJ2-5; TRBD2 aligns across 7 bases. The CDR3 extends over 14 amino acids. The V and J ends lost 3 bases and 5 bases, in that order; junction bases with no gene match: 6. Germline V gene sequence: CDR1 SGHAT, CDR2 FQNNGV. As DNA, the CDR3 is TGTGCCAGCAGCTTCGGGGAGGGATGGGAGACCCAGTACTTC. Protein: CASSFGEGWETQYF.

Ten or more counts support this clonotype. V gene TRBV9 combines with J gene TRBJ2-2, with D uncertain. CDR3 length: 14 amino acids. V shed 2 bases and J shed 7 bases, with 12 bases lying between them. Germline CDR1 reads SGDLS; CDR2 reads YYNGEE. The CDR3 region has the DNA TGTGCCAGCAGCGTGGAGTTCGGGCACGGGGAGCTGTTTTTT. This sequence encodes CASSVEFGHGELFF.

Ten or more counts support this clonotype. V is TRBV28 and J is TRBJ1-5, with 8 bases that match TRBD1. CDR3 size: 15 residues. The V gene's germline CDR1 is MDHEN and CDR2 SYDVKM. The trim removed 6 bases at V and 5 bases at J, leaving 9 bases unmatched. The CDR3 loop reads CASSREAGGDQPQHF. In DNA, the CDR3 is TGTGCCAGCAGCCGGGAGGCAGGGGGCGATCAGCCCCAGCATTTT.

This clonotype was seen many times. This chain uses TRBV5-1 with TRBJ2-6; D not resolved. V dropped 0 bases and J dropped 0 bases, with 7 bases sitting between them. Germline CDR1 SGHRS, CDR2 YFSETQ. The CDR3 loop spans 16 amino acids. The CDR3 loop reads CASSLGETSGANVLTF. The CDR3, as DNA: TGCGCCAGCAGCTTGGGAGAAACCTCTGGGGCCAACGTCCTGACTTTC.

This clonotype was detected ten times or more. The V gene is TRBV20-1, the J gene TRBJ2-7; tentatively, D is TRBD1 or TRBD2 (5 bases each). This CDR3 is built from 13 residues. Germline loops: CDR1 DFQATT, CDR2 SNEGSKA (reference sequence). With 0 bases removed from V and 3 bases from J, the gap between germline ends came to 9 bases. CDR3 in DNA: TGCAGTGCTAGAGATCCGGGGCTCTACGAGCAGTACTTC. Amino acids: CSARDPGLYEQYF.

This clonotype was counted many times. CDR3 sequence reads: CASSGGTGYSEAFF. The CDR3 coding sequence is TGTGCCAGCAGTGGGGGCACAGGGTACTCTGAAGCTTTCTTT. V gene TRBV6-1 combines with J gene TRBJ1-1, with a possible D match to TRBD1 (6 bases). The length of the CDR3 is 14 residues. Germline-derived CDR1 and CDR2 are MNHNS and SASEGT. Trimming shortened V by 4 bases and J by 6 bases, and 15 bases separated the two germline ends.

This clonotype occurred many times. The chain combines TRBV6-1 with TRBJ2-7, with TRBD1 matching 10 bases. Germline V CDR1 and CDR2: MNHNS, SASEGT. V gave up 6 bases and J gave up 5 bases; unmatched junction bases: 13. There are 16 residues in the CDR3. The chain's CDR3 is CASSKALDRGRDEQYF. The CDR3 DNA reads TGTGCCAGCAGCAAAGCGCTCGACAGGGGGCGGGACGAGCAGTACTTC.

This clonotype has at least ten counts. This rearrangement joins TRBV6-1 to TRBJ2-7; 7 bases are shared with TRBD1. Per the germline V gene, CDR1 is MNHNS and CDR2 is SASEGT. The junction had 9 bases not matched to a gene; V was cut back by 5 bases and J by 2 bases. This CDR3 is 15 amino acids long. The CDR3 here is CASSKFGTDPYEQYF. The CDR3 DNA follows: TGTGCCAGCAGTAAGTTCGGGACAGACCCCTACGAGCAGTACTTC.

The V gene is TRBV27, the J gene TRBJ2-5, with D maybe TRBD1 (5 bases). The CDR3 totals 17 residues. Trimming removed 2 bases from V and 2 bases from J, with 18 bases in between. The germline gives CDR1 MNHEY, CDR2 SMNVEV (reference sequence). CDR3 sequence (DNA): TGTGCCAGCAGTTTAGGGTGGGCCGGACACAAGCAAGAGACCCAGTACTTC. Translated, it gives CASSLGWAGHKQETQYF.

The chain has TRBV6-1 and TRBJ1-2; D unresolved. The germline V gene encodes CDR1 MNHNS and CDR2 SASEGT. V shed 2 bases and J shed 4 bases, with 11 bases lying between them. There are 14 residues in the CDR3. Here the CDR3 reads CASSENVEGYGYTF. The CDR3 DNA reads as TGTGCCAGCAGTGAAAATGTGGAGGGCTATGGCTACACCTTC.

This clonotype was counted at least ten times. V gene TRBV12-3 or TRBV12-4 combines with J gene TRBJ1-1, with TRBD1 matching over 7 bases. The CDR3 has 13 residues. Trimming removed 5 bases from V and 8 bases from J; junction bases left unmatched: 8. CDR3 sequence reads: CASSPFRGMEAFF. CDR3 DNA: TGTGCCAGCAGTCCATTCAGGGGGATGGAAGCTTTCTTT.